The 19 T cell receptor beta chains listed next were all sequenced from one sample in a study of cytomegalovirus exposure and HLA in healthy donors. The PCR ran on 60 Vbeta and 13 Jbeta primers. Produced via immunoSEQ multiplex PCR; TCRdb's table is partial and in-frame only. The repertoire holds about 190,000 clones, around 79% seen once, with roughly 1.5% in the top ten. The sample consisted of PBMCs. The receptors derive from a woman aged 45-65 years in good health and CMV-seronegative.

This chain links TRBV4-2 with TRBJ2-7; 8 positions agree with TRBD2. CDR1 LGHNA and CDR2 YNFKEQ come from the germline V gene. V lost 0 bases and J lost 4; bases outside the gene matches: 11. CDR3 length equals 17 residues. CDR3 region: CASSQDRGSGSVYEQYF. CDR3 nucleotide sequence: TGTGCCAGCAGCCAAGATCGGGGAAGCGGGAGTGTATACGAGCAGTACTTC.

The CDR3 sequence: CASRDTGGGRETQYF. The CDR3 DNA follows: TGTGCCAGCAGGGACACAGGGGGAGGCCGAGAGACCCAGTACTTC. V and J are TRBV6-5 and TRBJ2-5; 8 nucleotides agree with TRBD1. CDR1 and CDR2 from the germline V gene are MNHEY and SVGAGI. V lost 6 bases to trimming and J lost 4 bases; unmatched junction nucleotides: 10. The CDR3 consists of 15 residues.

The chain links TRBV19 to TRBJ2-3; 8 positions agree with TRBD2. V shed 6 bases, J shed 0 bases, and the junction held 8 bases outside the gene matches. This CDR3 has 16 residues. CDR1 is LNHDA, CDR2 SQIVND, per germline (reference sequence). CDR3 bases: TGTGCCAGTAGCCGGCGAGGCGGGAGGAGCACAGATACGCAGTATTTT. Protein: CASSRRGGRSTDTQYF.

The V gene is TRBV2, the J gene TRBJ1-1; TRBD1 might be the D (5 bases). Germline values: CDR1 SNHLY, CDR2 FYNNEI. Trimming removed 2 bases from V and 0 bases from J, with 19 bases in between. This CDR3 is built from 18 residues. CDR3: CASSELLSGGIMNTEAFF. CDR3 coding DNA: TGTGCCAGCAGTGAACTGCTTTCGGGGGGTATCATGAACACTGAAGCTTTCTTT.

This sequence joins TRBV4-3 and TRBJ2-1; tentatively, D is TRBD1 (7 bases). The CDR3 is 16 residues long. V was shortened by 3 bases and J by 0 bases, with 12 bases between the two germline ends. Germline loops: CDR1 LGHNA, CDR2 YSLEER. This CDR3 is CASSQGGQPSYNEQFF. The CDR3 coding sequence is TGCGCCAGCAGCCAGGGGGGACAGCCCTCCTACAATGAGCAGTTCTTC.

This CDR3 reads CASSQDGRSNQPQHF. For the CDR3, the DNA is TGTGCCAGCAGCCAAGATGGCAGGAGCAATCAGCCCCAGCATTTT. The chain has TRBV4-2 and TRBJ1-5; no reliable D call. Germline V CDR1 and CDR2: LGHNA, YNFKEQ. V was clipped by 0 bases and J by 1 base, with 7 bases between them. The CDR3 extends over 15 amino acids.

The chain links TRBV4-2 to TRBJ1-2, with a weak D call TRBD1 (5 bases). Per germline, CDR1 LGHNA and CDR2 YNFKEQ. Deletions cut 1 base from V and 7 bases from J, with 13 bases between. This CDR3 comprises 14 residues. This CDR3 reads CASSQAIQGSGYTF. CDR3 sequence (DNA): TGTGCCAGCAGCCAAGCGATCCAGGGCAGTGGCTACACCTTC.

This chain uses TRBV5-1 with TRBJ2-1; 7 bases are shared with TRBD2. J lost 4 bases, V lost 3 bases, and 10 bases had no gene match. CDR1 and CDR2 from the germline V gene are SGHRS and YFSETQ. The CDR3 has 16 residues. CDR3 nucleotides: TGCGCCAGCAGCTCGGCCGTGGGAGGGATATACAATGAGCAGTTCTTC. Its translation: CASSSAVGGIYNEQFF.

The chain recombines TRBV19 with TRBJ1-5, with D perhaps TRBD1 (6 bases). The V gene lost 6 bases and the J gene lost 5 bases, with 23 bases spanning the gap. The CDR3 spans 17 residues. Germline CDR1 LNHDA, CDR2 SQIVND (reference sequence). Here the CDR3 DNA reads TGTGCCAGTAGACACCTGACAGGTCGGGGGGTGGATCAGCCCCAGCATTTT. This encodes CASRHLTGRGVDQPQHF.

This chain connects TRBV7-8 to TRBJ2-2, with 7 bases identical to TRBD1. Losses at the gene ends were 5 bases for V and 6 bases for J; bases not matched to a gene: 3. Germline CDR1 is SGHVS and CDR2 is FQNEAQ. CDR3 length: 13 amino acids. This CDR3 reads CASSLTGAGELFF. The CDR3 DNA reads TGTGCCAGCAGCCTAACAGGGGCCGGGGAGCTGTTTTTT.

This chain joins TRBV5-6 and TRBJ1-1; D uncertain. The germline CDR1 and CDR2 sequences are SGHDT and YYEEEE. V lost 3 bases and J 1 base, leaving 7 bases between the germline ends. This CDR3 spans 13 amino acids. DNA for the CDR3: TGTGCCAGCAGCTGGTCCGGGAACACTGAAGCTTTCTTT. This translates into CASSWSGNTEAFF.

The V gene is TRBV28, the J gene TRBJ2-7; 11 positions match TRBD2. Trimming removed 5 bases from V and 2 bases from J; junction bases left unmatched: 8. CDR1 and CDR2 from the germline V gene are MDHEN and SYDVKM. The CDR3 runs 16 residues. CDR3 protein: CASSPSGTSGTYEQYF. For the CDR3, the DNA is TGTGCCAGCAGTCCAAGCGGGACTAGCGGAACCTACGAGCAGTACTTC.

This chain joins TRBV27 and TRBJ1-1; 9 bases are a match to TRBD1. V gave up 6 bases and J gave up 4 bases; unmatched junction bases: 9. The germline gives CDR1 MNHEY, CDR2 SMNVEV (reference sequence). The CDR3 sequence is 15 residues long. CDR3 residues: CASRDLSTGGTEAFF. The CDR3, as DNA: TGTGCCAGCAGGGACCTATCGACAGGGGGCACTGAAGCTTTCTTT.

The sample holds a few counts of this clone. The rearrangement links TRBV4-3 to TRBJ2-7, with TRBD1 identical over 7 bases. Germline V lookup: CDR1 LGHNA, CDR2 YSLEER. The V segment lost 4 bases and the J segment 4 bases; nucleotides outside the gene matches: 7. This CDR3 is built from 14 residues. The CDR3 here is CASSPHLTGYEQYF. The CDR3 nucleotides are TGCGCCAGCAGCCCGCACCTGACAGGGTACGAGCAGTACTTC.

The J gene is TRBJ1-6, the V gene TRBV30; D is perhaps TRBD1 (6 bases). The ends were cut back, 3 bases at V and 7 bases at J, with 13 bases in the middle. This CDR3 spans 14 amino acids. Germline CDR1 is GTSNPN and CDR2 is SVGIG (reference sequence). CDR3 sequence: CAWSVDSRNSPLHF. CDR3 in DNA: TGTGCCTGGAGCGTGGACAGCCGGAATTCACCCCTCCACTTT.

This chain connects TRBV19 to TRBJ2-1; D possibly corresponds to TRBD1 (5 bases). Between the trimmed V and J ends, which lost 7 bases and 6 bases, there was a span of 19 bases. Germline lookup yields CDR1 LNHDA and CDR2 SQIVND (reference sequence). The CDR3 consists of 15 residues. The CDR3 DNA sequence: TGTGCCAGTACAGGGTCTAGTGGCGGTTTCAATGAGCAGTTCTTC. It codes for CASTGSSGGFNEQFF. Drawing the rest from reference TRBV19 and TRBJ2-1, the complete variable domain is DGGITQSPKYLFRKEGQNVTLSCEQNLNHDAMYWYRQDPGQGLRLIYYSQIVNDFQKGDIAEGYSVSREKKESFPLTVTSAQKNPTAFYLCASTGSSGGFNEQFFGPGTRLTVL.

DNA of the CDR3: TGTGCCAGCACCCAGACAGCACGCTCTGGAAACACCATATATTTT. The encoded protein is CASTQTARSGNTIYF. This chain links TRBV21-1 with TRBJ1-3; the table's D gene call, TRBD1, was not cross checked with the DNA. TRBV21-1 is given as a pseudogene. The CDR3 runs 15 residues.

This clone has more than one count but fewer than ten. V gene TRBV19 combines with J gene TRBJ1-5, with TRBD1 identical over 7 bases. Germline assignment: CDR1 LNHDA and CDR2 SQIVND (reference sequence). The CDR3 contains 17 residues. The trim removed 3 bases at V and 2 bases at J, leaving 10 bases unmatched. The CDR3: CASSMTLNRGGNQPQHF. CDR3 nucleotides: TGTGCCAGTAGTATGACATTGAACAGGGGAGGCAATCAGCCCCAGCATTTT.

A word on this clone: One end of the junction varies from germline; a read error may be responsible. The CDR3 loop is CSSSSGIMNTEAFF. The CDR3 DNA is TGTTCCAGCAGCTCAGGGATCATGAACACTGAAGCTTTCTTT. This chain connects TRBV7-9 to TRBJ1-1; tentatively, D is TRBD1 (5 bases). Germline lookup yields CDR1 SEHNR and CDR2 FQNEAQ (reference sequence). The CDR3 is 14 amino acids.